These 22 T cell receptor beta chains came from one sample sequenced in a study of regulatory T cells in long-lasting Graves disease. The TCR beta library used iRepertoire HTBI primers with Arm-PCR amplification of CDR3. Via MiXCR, TCRdb re-called the multiplex PCR reads, giving one row per CDR3 protein. The sample carries about 340,000 distinct CDR3 sequences, less than 20% recorded once. As for time point: persistent/refractory GD, antithyroid drugs over 5 years with positive TRAb. PBMCs were the source of the RNA used for TCR sequencing. The starting material was peripheral blood mononuclear cells (PBMCs), obtained when the disease was refractory, from a patient treated with antithyroid drugs. The receptors stem from a female donor with Graves disease.

This clonotype was counted a few times. The rearrangement uses TRBV7-9 and TRBJ1-2; 12 bases agree with TRBD1. V dropped 1 base and J dropped 3; count of bases not matched to a gene: 6. CDR3 length: 17 residues. In germline, CDR1 is SEHNR, CDR2 FQNEAQ (reference sequence). This chain's CDR3 is CASSLGGTGGAYYGYTF. As DNA, the CDR3 is TGTGCCAGCAGCTTAGGAGGGACAGGGGGCGCCTACTATGGCTACACCTTC.

The rearrangement links TRBV7-8 to TRBJ2-3; D possibly corresponds to TRBD2 (7 bases). Germline V CDR1 and CDR2: SGHVS, FQNEAQ. This CDR3 contains 14 residues. V was clipped by 7 bases and J by 2 bases, with 13 bases between them. Here the CDR3 DNA reads TGTGCCAGCATGAGGGGGGGCTACACAGATACGCAGTATTTT. This sequence encodes CASMRGGYTDTQYF. Supplemented by reference TRBV7-8 and TRBJ2-3, the full variable domain reads GAGVSQSPRYKVAKRGQDVALRCDPISGHVSLFWYQQALGQGPEFLTYFQNEAQLDKSGLPSDRFFAERPEGSVSTLKIQRTQQEDSAVYLCASMRGGYTDTQYFGPGTRLTVL.

This clonotype was counted a few times. For the CDR3, the DNA is TGTGCCAGCAGCGTCAGCCCAACCGACAGAACTGAAGCTTTCTTT. This codes for CASSVSPTDRTEAFF. V usage is TRBV9 and J usage is TRBJ1-1; D is perhaps TRBD1 (5 bases). Germline CDR1 and CDR2: SGDLS and YYNGEE. Trimming took off 2 bases at V and 5 bases at J, with 16 bases between the two ends. The CDR3 spans 15 residues. Based on the CDR3 plus reference TRBV9 and TRBJ1-1, the full variable domain is DSGVTQTPKHLITATGQRVTLRCSPRSGDLSVYWYQQSLDQGLQFLIQYYNGEERAKGNILERFSAQQFPDLHSELNLSSLELGDSALYFCASSVSPTDRTEAFFGQGTRLTVV.

The chain links TRBV4-1 to TRBJ1-2; possible D gene TRBD1, 5 bases. Trimming took 5 bases from V and 1 from J, leaving 17 bases between them. CDR3 length equals 16 residues. Germline V gene lookup returns CDR1 MGHRA and CDR2 YSYEKL. The CDR3 protein is CASSAGHRRGNYGYTF. The CDR3 coding sequence is TGCGCCAGCAGCGCAGGGCACAGAAGGGGTAACTATGGCTACACCTTC.

The CDR3 spells CASSPSGGRLSANYGYTF. The CDR3 DNA follows: TGTGCCAGCAGCCCAAGCGGGGGAAGATTGTCTGCTAACTATGGCTACACCTTC. The chain couples TRBV14 to TRBJ1-2, with a tentative D call TRBD1 (5 bases). There are 18 residues in the CDR3. The germline CDR1 and CDR2 sequences are SGHDN and FVKESK. The germline V and J ends were trimmed by 4 bases and 0 bases, with 21 bases remaining between them. Full variable domain (missing parts from reference TRBV14 and TRBJ1-2): EAGVTQFPSHSVIEKGQTVTLRCDPISGHDNLYWYRRVMGKEIKFLLHFVKESKQDESGMPNNRFLAERTGGTYSTLKVQPAELEDSGVYFCASSPSGGRLSANYGYTFGSGTRLTVV.

The chain recombines TRBV6-6 with TRBJ2-1, with D maybe TRBD1 (6 bases). Germline V gene lookup returns CDR1 MNHNY and CDR2 SVGAGI (reference sequence). The CDR3 runs 15 residues. Trimming took off 0 bases at V and 7 bases at J, with 13 bases between the two ends. The CDR3 region is CASSYSIPRGNEQFF. CDR3 nucleotide sequence: TGTGCCAGCAGTTACTCGATTCCCAGGGGTAATGAGCAGTTCTTC.

This clonotype was counted a few times. This chain joins TRBV12-3 or TRBV12-4 and TRBJ1-5; 7 positions agree with TRBD1. With 3 bases clipped from V and 7 bases from J, the junction kept 3 bases outside the gene matches. The CDR3 is 13 amino acids. CDR3 DNA sequence: TGTGCCAGCAGTTTGACAGGGAAACAGCCCCAGCATTTT. This sequence encodes CASSLTGKQPQHF.

In this sample, this clonotype turned up many times. V and J are TRBV3-1 and TRBJ1-1, with D uncertain. The CDR3 covers 12 residues. CDR1 is LGHDT, CDR2 YNNKEL, per germline (reference sequence). V was cut by 1 base and J by 6 bases, with 6 bases left in between. The CDR3 spells CASSQADAEAFF. The CDR3 DNA sequence: TGTGCCAGCAGCCAAGCGGATGCTGAAGCTTTCTTT. Full variable domain (remainder filled in from reference TRBV3-1 and TRBJ1-1): DTAVSQTPKYLVTQMGNDKSIKCEQNLGHDTMYWYKQDSKKFLKIMFSYNNKELIINETVPNRFSPKSPDKAHLNLHINSLELGDSAVYFCASSQADAEAFFGQGTRLTVV.

The chain uses TRBV19 and TRBJ2-7; TRBD1 matches 9 bases. V lost 11 bases and J lost 5; bases outside the gene matches: 13. The CDR3 totals 14 residues. CDR1 and CDR2 from the germline V gene are LNHDA and SQIVND (reference sequence). Written as DNA, the CDR3 is TGTGCCCCTTCAAATGGACAGGGGCAAAACGAGCAGTACTTC. This codes for CAPSNGQGQNEQYF.

A few counts support this clonotype. The rearrangement links TRBV4-1 to TRBJ1-2; TRBD1 matches 9 bases. The ends lost 1 base at V and 2 bases at J; junction bases unmatched: 5. The CDR3 spans 16 residues. Germline V gene data show CDR1 as MGHRA and CDR2 as YSYEKL. Written as DNA, the CDR3 is TGCGCCAGCAGCCAAGGAGGTGGACAGGGGAACTATGGCTACACCTTC. This sequence encodes CASSQGGGQGNYGYTF.

This clonotype was seen a few times. The V call is TRBV7-9, the J call TRBJ1-4; D is ambiguous. Germline V CDR1 and CDR2: SEHNR, FQNEAQ (reference sequence). CDR3 length: 13 residues. Trimming removed 2 bases from V and 5 bases from J, with 6 bases in between. The CDR3 here is CASSLQENEKLFF. The CDR3 bases are TGTGCCAGCAGCTTACAGGAGAATGAAAAACTGTTTTTT.

This clonotype was counted at least ten times. The genes are TRBV7-9 and TRBJ1-4, with 7 bases identical to TRBD1. The CDR3 loop spans 14 amino acids. V dropped 2 bases and J dropped 8; count of bases not matched to a gene: 5. The germline V gene has CDR1 SEHNR and CDR2 FQNEAQ (reference sequence). DNA for the CDR3: TGTGCCAGCAGCTTATTAGGGGGCAACGAAAAACTGTTTTTT. It yields the protein CASSLLGGNEKLFF. Full variable domain (outside the CDR3, taken from reference TRBV7-9 and TRBJ1-4): DTGVSQNPRHKITKRGQNVTFRCDPISEHNRLYWYRQTLGQGPEFLTYFQNEAQLEKSRLLSDRFSAERPKGSFSTLEIQRTEQGDSAMYLCASSLLGGNEKLFFGSGTQLSVL.

This clonotype has a count of ten or more. CDR3 in DNA: TGCAGCGTTTGGGACAGGGTGGACTATGGCTACACCTTC. The encoded protein is CSVWDRVDYGYTF. The chain uses TRBV29-1 and TRBJ1-2; 9 bases align to TRBD1. Trimming cost V 5 bases and J 3 bases; bases outside gene matches: 4. This CDR3 is 13 amino acids long. CDR1 and CDR2 from the germline V gene are SQVTM and ANQGSEA.

This clonotype has a count of ten or more. This chain connects TRBV7-9 to TRBJ2-7, with D maybe TRBD2 (6 bases). The V gene's germline CDR1 is SEHNR and CDR2 FQNEAQ (reference sequence). The CDR3 has 10 residues. The germline V and J ends were trimmed by 10 bases and 7 bases, with 11 bases remaining between them. This chain's CDR3 is CATGGREQYF. DNA for the CDR3: TGTGCCACCGGTGGGAGGGAGCAGTACTTC.

V gene TRBV27 combines with J gene TRBJ2-7, with 9 bases lining up with TRBD1. The trim removed 2 bases at V and 2 bases at J, leaving 10 bases unmatched. CDR3 size: 17 residues. The germline CDR1 and CDR2 sequences are MNHEY and SMNVEV (reference sequence). DNA for the CDR3: TGTGCCAGCAGTTTAAATCAAGGGGACAGGGCAACCTACGAGCAGTACTTC. Translation: CASSLNQGDRATYEQYF.

Only a few counts were recorded for this clonotype. The chain uses TRBV20-1 and TRBJ1-2; TRBD1 is a possible D gene (6 bases). Germline assignment: CDR1 DFQATT and CDR2 SNEGSKA (reference sequence). V was shortened by 6 bases and J by 2 bases, with 16 bases between the two germline ends. The CDR3 has 14 residues. The CDR3 reads CSARGRPANYGYTF. As DNA, the CDR3 is TGCAGTGCCAGGGGACGGCCGGCAAACTATGGCTACACCTTC.

This clonotype was observed at least ten times. V is TRBV18 and J is TRBJ1-2, with D hard to call. V lost 8 bases and J 0 bases, leaving 13 bases between the germline ends. The germline gives CDR1 KGHSH, CDR2 LQKENI. CDR3 length: 14 residues. CDR3 in DNA: TGTGCCAGCAGCCCCGACGGGGCTAACTATGGCTACACCTTC. Protein sequence: CASSPDGANYGYTF.

This clonotype was picked up many times. This chain joins TRBV6-1 and TRBJ2-5; D call uncertain. The CDR3 is made up of 13 amino acids. The ends were cut back, 6 bases at V and 1 base at J, with 9 bases in the middle. Germline assignment: CDR1 MNHNS and CDR2 SASEGT. For the CDR3, the DNA is TGTGCCAGCAGCGTACGGTTCCAAGAGACCCAGTACTTC. Its translation: CASSVRFQETQYF.

A remark on this clonotype: Just one base apart from a much larger clone, this may be a read error. The V gene is TRBV20-1, the J gene TRBJ1-5; D remains ambiguous. V lost 1 base, J lost 9 bases, and 10 bases lay in between. Germline V gene sequence: CDR1 DFQATT, CDR2 SNEGSKA (reference sequence). The CDR3 is made up of 12 amino acids. This chain's CDR3 is CSARVSAGPQHF. For the CDR3, the DNA is TGCAGTGCTAGAGTGTCGGCCGGGCCCCAGCATTTT.

This sequence joins TRBV30 and TRBJ2-5; the D is unclear. Trimming removed 1 base at V and 0 bases at J, with 3 bases between. The germline V gene encodes CDR1 GTSNPN and CDR2 SVGIG (reference sequence). CDR3 length: 12 amino acids. CDR3 DNA: TGTGCCTGGAGTGATTACCAAGAGACCCAGTACTTC. It yields the protein CAWSDYQETQYF.

This clonotype was observed many times. The V and J genes are TRBV3-1 and TRBJ2-2; D ambiguous. The V and J ends lost 0 bases and 3 bases respectively, with 2 bases between them. Germline V gene data show CDR1 as LGHDT and CDR2 as YNNKEL (reference sequence). This CDR3 has 13 residues. This CDR3 reads CASSQDHTGELFF. The CDR3 DNA follows: TGTGCCAGCAGCCAAGACCACACCGGGGAGCTGTTTTTT.

This clonotype was detected ten times or more. The chain links TRBV29-1 to TRBJ1-6; TRBD1 aligns across 8 bases. Germline CDR1 and CDR2: SQVTM and ANQGSEA. Trimming cost V 7 bases and J 4 bases; bases outside gene matches: 6. The CDR3 is made up of 14 amino acids. The CDR3 protein is CSAKQGDYNSPLHF. The CDR3 nucleotides are TGCAGCGCAAAACAGGGGGATTATAATTCACCCCTCCACTTT.